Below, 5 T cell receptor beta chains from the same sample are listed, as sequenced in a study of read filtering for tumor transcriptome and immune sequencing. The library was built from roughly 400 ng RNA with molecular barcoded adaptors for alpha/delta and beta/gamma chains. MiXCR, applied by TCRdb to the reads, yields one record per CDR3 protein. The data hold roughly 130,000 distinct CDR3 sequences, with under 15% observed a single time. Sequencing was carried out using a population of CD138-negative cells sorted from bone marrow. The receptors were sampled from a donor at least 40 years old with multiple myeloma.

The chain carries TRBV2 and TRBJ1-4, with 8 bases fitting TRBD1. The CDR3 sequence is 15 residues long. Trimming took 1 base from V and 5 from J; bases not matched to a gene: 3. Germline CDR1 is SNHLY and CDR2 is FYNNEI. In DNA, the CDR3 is TGTGCCAGCAGTGAAGGGCAGGGGGCAAATGAAAAACTGTTTTTT. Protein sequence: CASSEGQGANEKLFF.

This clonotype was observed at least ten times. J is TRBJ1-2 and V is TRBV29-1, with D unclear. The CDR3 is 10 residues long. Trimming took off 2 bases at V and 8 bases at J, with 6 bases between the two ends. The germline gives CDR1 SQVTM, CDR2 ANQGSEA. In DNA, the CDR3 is TGCAGCGTTGAAACAGACGGCTACACCTTC. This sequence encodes CSVETDGYTF.

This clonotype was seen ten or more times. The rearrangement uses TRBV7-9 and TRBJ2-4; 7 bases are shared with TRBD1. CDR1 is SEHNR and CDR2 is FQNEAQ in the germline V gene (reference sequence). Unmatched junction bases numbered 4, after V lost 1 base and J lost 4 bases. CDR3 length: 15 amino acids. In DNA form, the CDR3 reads TGTGCCAGCAGCTTAGTTACAGGGGAGAAAAACATTCAGTACTTC. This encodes CASSLVTGEKNIQYF. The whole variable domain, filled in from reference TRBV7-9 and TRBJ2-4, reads DTGVSQNPRHKITKRGQNVTFRCDPISEHNRLYWYRQTLGQGPEFLTYFQNEAQLEKSRLLSDRFSAERPKGSFSTLEIQRTEQGDSAMYLCASSLVTGEKNIQYFGAGTRLSVL.

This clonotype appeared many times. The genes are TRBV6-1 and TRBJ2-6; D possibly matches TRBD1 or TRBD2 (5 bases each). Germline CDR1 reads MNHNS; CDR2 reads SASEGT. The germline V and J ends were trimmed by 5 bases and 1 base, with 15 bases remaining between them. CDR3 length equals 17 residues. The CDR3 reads CASSTRDQPSGANVLTF. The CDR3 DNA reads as TGTGCCAGCAGTACCCGGGACCAGCCGTCTGGGGCCAACGTCCTGACTTTC.

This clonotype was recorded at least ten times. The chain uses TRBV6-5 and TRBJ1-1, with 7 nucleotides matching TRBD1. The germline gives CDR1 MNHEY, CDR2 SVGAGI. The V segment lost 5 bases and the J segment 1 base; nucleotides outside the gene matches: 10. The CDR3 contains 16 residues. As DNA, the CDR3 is TGTGCCAGCAGTCTAACGGGGGGACAGCCGAACACTGAAGCTTTCTTT. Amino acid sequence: CASSLTGGQPNTEAFF.